The rows below give T cell receptor beta chains drawn from one sample of a study of T-cell memory formation after mild COVID-19. TCRdb passed the 5' RACE reads through MiXCR, listing each CDR3 protein once. Counted here are approximately 480,000 distinct CDR3 sequences, 15% to 20% occurring once; the ten biggest clones make up about 12%. The sequencing sample was made of PBMCs or a T cell subset sorted from them (not recorded which). The receptors were gathered from an adult woman who had mild COVID-19 (a few samples of this study predate the infection). Cell type and time point are not known. Both conserved end residues are part of each CDR3. A D gene is named only where the DNA matches it firmly. Where a row states a size, it is once, few, many or the class of an expanded clone; other rows omit it.

size: few
D: TRBD2
V: TRBV4-1
J: TRBJ2-3
CDR3: CASSPTTSFISDTQYF
DNA: TGCGCCAGCAGCCCAACGACTAGCTTTATCTCAGATACGCAGTATTTT

size: many
D: TRBD2
V: TRBV4-3
J: TRBJ2-1
CDR3: CASSRRTPALAGVERSWGHNEQFF
DNA: TGCGCCAGCAGCCGCCGAACCCCCGCACTAGCGGGAGTAGAACGGAGCTGGGGCCACAATGAGCAGTTCTTC

size: many
D: .
V: TRBV12-3/TRBV12-4
J: TRBJ2-7
CDR3: CASRQTYEQYF
DNA: TGTGCCAGCAGACAGACATACGAGCAGTACTTC

size: .
D: .
V: TRBV20-1
J: TRBJ1-5
CDR3: CSVTSGPGVQRPPQHF
DNA: TGCAGTGTTACATCCGGTCCCGGGGTCCAGAGACCGCCCCAGCATTTT

size: few
D: TRBD2
V: TRBV6-2/TRBV6-3
J: TRBJ2-2
CDR3: CASRGGSRTGELFF
DNA: TGTGCCAGCAGAGGCGGGAGCCGGACCGGGGAGCTGTTTTTT

size: few
D: .
V: TRBV4-1
J: TRBJ2-3
CDR3: CASSSERGTDTQYF
DNA: TGCGCCAGCAGCAGCGAGCGGGGCACAGATACGCAGTATTTT

size: few
D: .
V: TRBV6-5
J: TRBJ2-7
CDR3: CASSYVGTGSSYEQYF
DNA: TGTGCCAGCAGTTACGTCGGAACAGGGAGCTCCTACGAGCAGTACTTC

size: .
D: TRBD1
V: TRBV12-3/TRBV12-4
J: TRBJ1-3
CDR3: CASSTTGGLSGNTIYF
DNA: TGTGCCAGCAGTACCACAGGGGGCCTCTCTGGAAACACCATATATTTT

size: .
D: .
V: TRBV12-3/TRBV12-4
J: TRBJ2-2
CDR3: CASSFTQGVGELFF
DNA: TGTGCCAGCAGTTTTACCCAAGGGGTCGGGGAGCTGTTTTTT

size: .
D: .
V: TRBV4-3
J: TRBJ1-1
CDR3: CASSQALGQLNTEAFF
DNA: TGCGCCAGCAGCCAAGCGCTTGGACAGCTGAACACTGAAGCTTTCTTT

size: many
D: TRBD1
V: TRBV5-1
J: TRBJ1-1
CDR3: CASSLERTGRTEAFF
DNA: TGCGCCAGCAGCTTGGAACGGACAGGTAGGACTGAAGCTTTCTTT

size: .
D: TRBD2
V: TRBV12-3/TRBV12-4
J: TRBJ2-2
CDR3: CASSLGTPALFSSGGRLGELFF
DNA: TGTGCCAGCAGTTTAGGAACCCCGGCCCTCTTTTCTAGCGGGGGGCGGCTCGGGGAGCTGTTTTTT

size: .
D: .
V: TRBV4-3
J: TRBJ2-3
CDR3: CASSQAGHTDTQYF
DNA: TGCGCCAGCAGCCAAGCGGGGCACACAGATACGCAGTATTTT

size: .
D: TRBD1
V: TRBV3-1
J: TRBJ2-2
CDR3: CASSRQGGAGELFF
DNA: TGTGCCAGCAGCCGACAGGGGGGGGCCGGGGAGCTGTTTTTT

size: few
D: TRBD1
V: TRBV20-1
J: TRBJ2-5
CDR3: CSVKWTGGLETQYF
DNA: TGCAGTGTAAAATGGACAGGGGGATTGGAGACCCAGTACTTC

size: many
D: TRBD2
V: TRBV20-1
J: TRBJ2-3
CDR3: CSARGELAVSTDTQYF
DNA: TGCAGTGCTAGAGGGGAACTAGCGGTTAGCACAGATACGCAGTATTTT

size: .
D: TRBD2
V: TRBV7-3
J: TRBJ2-1
CDR3: CASSSAGAVPNEQFF
DNA: TGTGCCAGCAGCTCAGCGGGAGCGGTCCCCAATGAGCAGTTCTTC

size: .
D: TRBD1
V: TRBV6-6
J: TRBJ2-7
CDR3: CASSYSQGAFDEQYF
DNA: TGTGCCAGCAGTTACTCCCAGGGGGCGTTCGACGAGCAGTACTTC

size: few
D: TRBD1
V: TRBV7-8
J: TRBJ2-7
CDR3: CASSLARTGNEQYF
DNA: TGTGCCAGCAGCTTAGCCCGGACAGGGAACGAGCAGTACTTC

size: few
D: .
V: TRBV7-3
J: TRBJ2-6
CDR3: CASSPYLEDLSGANVLTF
DNA: TGTGCCAGCAGCCCCTATTTAGAGGACCTCTCTGGGGCCAACGTCCTGACTTTC

size: .
D: .
V: TRBV5-1
J: TRBJ2-5
CDR3: CASSLFRAPQETQYF
DNA: TGCGCCAGCAGCTTGTTCAGGGCTCCTCAAGAGACCCAGTACTTC

size: .
D: .
V: TRBV7-2
J: TRBJ2-1
CDR3: CASSFYLGSYNEQFF
DNA: TGTGCCAGCAGCTTCTATTTAGGTTCCTACAATGAGCAGTTCTTC

size: .
D: .
V: TRBV5-6
J: TRBJ2-2
CDR3: CASSLQQGVLFF
DNA: TGTGCCAGCAGCTTGCAGCAGGGCGTGCTGTTTTTT

size: few
D: TRBD2
V: TRBV15
J: TRBJ2-7
CDR3: CATSRGEVLYYEQYF
DNA: TGTGCCACCAGCCGGGGGGAGGTCCTGTACTACGAGCAGTACTTC

size: few
D: .
V: TRBV19
J: TRBJ2-7
CDR3: CASSTGTLTYEQYF
DNA: TGTGCCAGTAGTACAGGGACTTTAACCTACGAGCAGTACTTC